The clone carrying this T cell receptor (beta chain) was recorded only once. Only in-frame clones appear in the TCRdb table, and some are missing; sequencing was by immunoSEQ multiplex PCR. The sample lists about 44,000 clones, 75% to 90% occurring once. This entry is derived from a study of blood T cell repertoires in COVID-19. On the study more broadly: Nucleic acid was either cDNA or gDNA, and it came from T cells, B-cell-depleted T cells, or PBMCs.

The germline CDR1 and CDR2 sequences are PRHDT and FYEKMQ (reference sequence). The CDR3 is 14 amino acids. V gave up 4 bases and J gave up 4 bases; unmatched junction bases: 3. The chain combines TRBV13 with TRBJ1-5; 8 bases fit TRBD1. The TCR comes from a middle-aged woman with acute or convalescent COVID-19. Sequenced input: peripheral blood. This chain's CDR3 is CASSWRTGNQPQHF. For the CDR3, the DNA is TGTGCCAGCAGCTGGCGGACAGGGAATCAGCCCCAGCATTTT.